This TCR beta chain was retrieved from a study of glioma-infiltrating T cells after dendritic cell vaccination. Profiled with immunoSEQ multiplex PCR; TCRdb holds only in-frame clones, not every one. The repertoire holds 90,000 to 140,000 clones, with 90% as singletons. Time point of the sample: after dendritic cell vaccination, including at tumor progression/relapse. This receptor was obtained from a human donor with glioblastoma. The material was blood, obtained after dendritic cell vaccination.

The chain's CDR3 is CASRIQSYLNTGELFF. In nucleotides, the CDR3 is TGTGCCAGCAGGATACAAAGTTACCTGAACACCGGGGAGCTGTTTTTT. The rearrangement joins TRBV27 to TRBJ2-2; D is undetermined. Germline V gene sequence: CDR1 MNHEY, CDR2 SMNVEV (reference sequence). V lost 6 bases and J lost 1, with 15 bases in between. This CDR3 spans 16 amino acids.